This entry features one T cell receptor (beta chain) sequence. TCRdb recomputed calls from the 5' RACE reads with MiXCR, one row per CDR3 protein. Found here are approximately 300,000 distinct CDR3 sequences, around 6.8% of them singletons; the top ten hold 15% to 20%. This entry is derived from a study of T cells after yellow fever vaccination. This TCR derives from a man in his late teens or twenties who received the YFV17D yellow fever vaccine. The source material was PBMCs, sampled 35 to 50 days after the first yellow fever vaccination.

The CDR3 is CASSDRADEKLFF. CDR3 coding DNA: TGTGCCAGCTCGGACAGGGCTGATGAAAAACTGTTTTTT. The chain has TRBV18 and TRBJ1-4, with 8 positions matching TRBD1. Germline-derived CDR1 and CDR2 are KGHSH and LQKENI. The CDR3 has 13 amino acids. The V and J ends lost 6 bases and 6 bases, in that order; junction bases with no gene match: 3. Variable domain in full (rest from reference TRBV18 and TRBJ1-4): NAGVMQNPRHLVRRRGQEARLRCSPMKGHSHVYWYRQLPEEGLKFMVYLQKENIIDESGMPKERFSAEFPKEGPSILRIQQVVRGDSAAYFCASSDRADEKLFFGSGTQLSVL.